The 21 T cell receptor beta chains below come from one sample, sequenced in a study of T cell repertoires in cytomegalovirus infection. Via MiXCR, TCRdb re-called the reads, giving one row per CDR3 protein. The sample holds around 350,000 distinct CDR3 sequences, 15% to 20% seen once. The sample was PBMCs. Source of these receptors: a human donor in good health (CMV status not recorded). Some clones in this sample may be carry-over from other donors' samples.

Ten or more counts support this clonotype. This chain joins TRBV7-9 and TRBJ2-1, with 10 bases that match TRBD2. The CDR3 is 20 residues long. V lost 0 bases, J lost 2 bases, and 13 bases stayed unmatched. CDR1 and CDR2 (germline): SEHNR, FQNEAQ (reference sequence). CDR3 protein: CASSLALGVAGGFAYNEQFF. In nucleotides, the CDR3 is TGTGCCAGCAGCTTAGCGCTTGGGGTAGCGGGAGGTTTCGCCTACAATGAGCAGTTCTTC.

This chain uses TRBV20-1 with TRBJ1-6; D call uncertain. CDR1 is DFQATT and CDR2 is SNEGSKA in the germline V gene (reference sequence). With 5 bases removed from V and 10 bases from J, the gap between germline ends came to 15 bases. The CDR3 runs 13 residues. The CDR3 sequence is CSAAQAKGSPLHF. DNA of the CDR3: TGCAGTGCTGCCCAGGCCAAAGGCTCACCCCTCCACTTT.

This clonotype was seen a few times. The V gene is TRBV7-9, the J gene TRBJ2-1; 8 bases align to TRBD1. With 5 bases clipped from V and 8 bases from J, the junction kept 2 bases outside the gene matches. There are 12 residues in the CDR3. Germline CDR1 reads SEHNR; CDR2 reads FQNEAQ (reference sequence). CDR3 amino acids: CASSPGGDEQFF. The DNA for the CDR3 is TGTGCCAGCAGCCCAGGGGGCGATGAGCAGTTCTTC.

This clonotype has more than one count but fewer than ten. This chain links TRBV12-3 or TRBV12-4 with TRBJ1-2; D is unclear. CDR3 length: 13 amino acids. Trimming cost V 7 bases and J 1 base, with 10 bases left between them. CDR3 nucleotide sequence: TGTGCCAGCACCCTCCACAGTAACTATGGCTACACCTTC. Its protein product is CASTLHSNYGYTF.

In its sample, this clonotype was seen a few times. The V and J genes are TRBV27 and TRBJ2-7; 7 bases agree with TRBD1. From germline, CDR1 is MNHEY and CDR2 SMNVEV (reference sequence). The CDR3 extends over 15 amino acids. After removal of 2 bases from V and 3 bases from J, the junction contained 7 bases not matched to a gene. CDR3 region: CASSLLTGRFYEQYF. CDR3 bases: TGTGCCAGCAGTTTACTGACAGGGAGATTCTACGAGCAGTACTTC.

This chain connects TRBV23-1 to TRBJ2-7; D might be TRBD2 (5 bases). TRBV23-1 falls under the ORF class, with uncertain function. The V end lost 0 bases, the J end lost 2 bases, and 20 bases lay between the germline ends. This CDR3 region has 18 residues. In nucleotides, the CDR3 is TGCGCCAGCAGTCAATCGGTACTTGGATTAGCGAGGACCTACGAGCAGTACTTC. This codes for CASSQSVLGLARTYEQYF.

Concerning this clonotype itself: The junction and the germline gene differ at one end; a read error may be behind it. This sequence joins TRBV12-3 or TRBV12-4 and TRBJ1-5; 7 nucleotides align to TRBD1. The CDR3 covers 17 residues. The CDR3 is CANSLSKWDSVNQPQHF. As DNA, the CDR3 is TGTGCCAACAGTTTATCCAAATGGGACAGCGTAAATCAGCCCCAGCATTTT.

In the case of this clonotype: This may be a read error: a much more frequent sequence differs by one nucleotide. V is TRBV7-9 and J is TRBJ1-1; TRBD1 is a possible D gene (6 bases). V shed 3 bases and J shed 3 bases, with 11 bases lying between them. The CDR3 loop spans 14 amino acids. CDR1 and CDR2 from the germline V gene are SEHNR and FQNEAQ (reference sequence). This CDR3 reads CASSLSTGYTEAFF. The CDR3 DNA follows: TGTGCCAGCAGCTTGTCAACAGGGTACACTGAAGCTTTCTTT.

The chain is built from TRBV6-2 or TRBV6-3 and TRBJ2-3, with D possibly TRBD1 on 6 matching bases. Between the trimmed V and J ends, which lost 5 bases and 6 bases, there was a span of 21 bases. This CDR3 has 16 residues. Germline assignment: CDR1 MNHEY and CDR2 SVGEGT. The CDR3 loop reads CASSELRAGASDTQYF. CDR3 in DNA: TGTGCCAGCAGTGAGCTTAGGGCAGGGGCCTCCGATACGCAGTATTTT.

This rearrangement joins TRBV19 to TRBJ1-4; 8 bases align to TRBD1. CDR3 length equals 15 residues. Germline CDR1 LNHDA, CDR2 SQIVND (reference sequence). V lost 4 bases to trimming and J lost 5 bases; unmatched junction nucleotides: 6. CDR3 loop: CASSKPGQVNEKLFF. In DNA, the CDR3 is TGTGCCAGTAGTAAACCGGGACAGGTGAATGAAAAACTGTTTTTT.

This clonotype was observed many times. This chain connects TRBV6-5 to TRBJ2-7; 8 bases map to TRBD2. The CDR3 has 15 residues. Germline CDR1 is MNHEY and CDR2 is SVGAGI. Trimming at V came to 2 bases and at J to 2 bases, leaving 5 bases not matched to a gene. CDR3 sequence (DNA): TGTGCCAGCAGTTACGAAACTAGCGGTACCTACGAGCAGTACTTC. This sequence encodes CASSYETSGTYEQYF.

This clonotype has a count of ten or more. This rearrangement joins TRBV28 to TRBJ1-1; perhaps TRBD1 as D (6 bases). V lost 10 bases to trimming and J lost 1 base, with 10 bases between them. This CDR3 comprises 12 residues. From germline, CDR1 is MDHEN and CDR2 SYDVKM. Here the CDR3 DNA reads TGTGCCACCGCGGACAGGAACACTGAAGCTTTCTTT. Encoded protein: CATADRNTEAFF.

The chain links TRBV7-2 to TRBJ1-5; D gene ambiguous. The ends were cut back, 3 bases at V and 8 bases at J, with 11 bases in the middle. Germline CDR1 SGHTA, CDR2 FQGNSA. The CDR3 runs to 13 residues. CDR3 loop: CASSLGGSKPQHF. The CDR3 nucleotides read TGTGCCAGCAGCTTGGGAGGGAGCAAGCCCCAGCATTTT. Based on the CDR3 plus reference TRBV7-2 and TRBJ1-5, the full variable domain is GAGVSQSPSNKVTEKGKDVELRCDPISGHTALYWYRQSLGQGLEFLIYFQGNSAPDKSGLPSDRFSAERTGGSVSTLTIQRTQQEDSAVYLCASSLGGSKPQHFGDGTRLSIL.

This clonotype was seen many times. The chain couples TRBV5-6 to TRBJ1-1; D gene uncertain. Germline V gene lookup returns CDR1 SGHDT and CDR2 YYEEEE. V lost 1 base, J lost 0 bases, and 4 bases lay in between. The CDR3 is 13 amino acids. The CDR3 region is CASSLIMNTEAFF. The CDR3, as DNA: TGTGCCAGCAGCTTGATCATGAACACTGAAGCTTTCTTT.

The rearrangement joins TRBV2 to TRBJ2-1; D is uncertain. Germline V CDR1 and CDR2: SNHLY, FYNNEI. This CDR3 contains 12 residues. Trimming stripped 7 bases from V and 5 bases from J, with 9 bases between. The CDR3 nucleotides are TGTGCCAGCAATAACGGAGACAATGAGCAGTTCTTC. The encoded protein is CASNNGDNEQFF.

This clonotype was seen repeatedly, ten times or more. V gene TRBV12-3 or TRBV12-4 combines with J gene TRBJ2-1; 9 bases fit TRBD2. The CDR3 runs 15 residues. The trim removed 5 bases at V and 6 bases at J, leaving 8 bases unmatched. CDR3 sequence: CASSPNSGGINEQFF. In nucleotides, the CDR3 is TGTGCCAGCAGTCCAAATAGCGGGGGTATCAATGAGCAGTTCTTC.

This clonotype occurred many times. The DNA for the CDR3 is TGTGCCAGCAGCTTAGTAAGGGGACACACTGAAGCTTTCTTT. Its protein product is CASSLVRGHTEAFF. V usage is TRBV11-2 and J usage is TRBJ1-1, with D perhaps matching TRBD1 (5 bases). The CDR3 loop spans 14 amino acids. Germline V CDR1 and CDR2: SGHAT, FQNNGV. The ends were cut back, 1 base at V and 3 bases at J, with 9 bases in the middle.

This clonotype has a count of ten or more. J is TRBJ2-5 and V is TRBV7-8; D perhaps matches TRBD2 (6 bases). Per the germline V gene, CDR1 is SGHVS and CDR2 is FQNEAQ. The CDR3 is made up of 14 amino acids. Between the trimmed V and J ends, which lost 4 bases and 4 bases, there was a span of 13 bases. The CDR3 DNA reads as TGTGCCAGCAGCTCCCCCTCCGGGGGAGAGACCCAGTACTTC. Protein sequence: CASSSPSGGETQYF.

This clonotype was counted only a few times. As DNA, the CDR3 is TGTGCCAGTAGCCCTGAGCTAGCGGGAGCCACGCAGTATTTT. It specifies CASSPELAGATQYF. This chain joins TRBV19 and TRBJ2-3, with TRBD2 identical over 10 bases. V lost 6 bases to trimming and J lost 9 bases; unmatched junction nucleotides: 9. This CDR3 is 14 amino acids long. CDR1 is LNHDA, CDR2 SQIVND, per germline (reference sequence).

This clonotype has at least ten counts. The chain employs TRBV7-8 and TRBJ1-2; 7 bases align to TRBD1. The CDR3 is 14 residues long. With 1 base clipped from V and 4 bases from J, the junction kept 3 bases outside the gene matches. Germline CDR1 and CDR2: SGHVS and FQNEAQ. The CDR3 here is CASSLGQGGYGYTF. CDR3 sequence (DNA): TGTGCCAGCAGCTTAGGACAGGGAGGCTATGGCTACACCTTC.

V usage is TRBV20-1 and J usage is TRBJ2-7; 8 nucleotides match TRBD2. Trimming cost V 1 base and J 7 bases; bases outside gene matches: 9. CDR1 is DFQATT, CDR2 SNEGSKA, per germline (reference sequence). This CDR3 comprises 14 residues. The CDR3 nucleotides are TGCAGTGCTAGAGTGGTGCGGGAGGTGGGGGAGCAGTACTTC. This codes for CSARVVREVGEQYF.